A single T cell receptor beta chain is shown here with its context. The CDR3 sequence is 16 residues long. The V end was cut by 5 bases, the J end by 0 bases, with 14 bases between. Germline loops: CDR1 SGHTA, CDR2 FQGNSA. The sample comes from a study of T-cell memory formation after mild COVID-19. TCRdb re-derived calls from the 5' RACE reads in MiXCR, one entry per CDR3 protein. This sample has about 160,000 distinct CDR3 sequences, with 30% to 35% found just once. This TCR came from an adult woman who had mild COVID-19 (a few samples of this study predate the infection). Cell type and time point are not known. The V and J genes are TRBV7-2 and TRBJ1-3; a weak D match, TRBD1 (6 bases). The sequencing input was PBMCs or a T cell subset sorted from them (not recorded which). The CDR3 loop reads CASSRTETLSGNTIYF. The CDR3 DNA sequence: TGTGCCAGCAGCCGGACAGAAACTCTCTCTGGAAACACCATATATTTT.